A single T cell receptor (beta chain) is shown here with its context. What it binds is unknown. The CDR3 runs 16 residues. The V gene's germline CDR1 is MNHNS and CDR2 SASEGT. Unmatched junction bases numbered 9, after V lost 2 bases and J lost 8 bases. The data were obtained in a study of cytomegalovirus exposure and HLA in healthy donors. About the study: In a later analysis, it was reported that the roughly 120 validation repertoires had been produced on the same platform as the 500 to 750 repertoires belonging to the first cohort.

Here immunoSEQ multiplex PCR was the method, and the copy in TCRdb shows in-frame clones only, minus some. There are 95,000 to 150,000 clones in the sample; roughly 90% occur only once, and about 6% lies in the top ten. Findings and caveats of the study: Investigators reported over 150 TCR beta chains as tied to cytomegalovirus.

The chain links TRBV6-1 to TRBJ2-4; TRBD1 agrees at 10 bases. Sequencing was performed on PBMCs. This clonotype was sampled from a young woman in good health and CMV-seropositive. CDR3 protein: CASSEIWGTGVHIQYF. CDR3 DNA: TGTGCCAGCAGTGAAATTTGGGGGACAGGGGTACACATTCAGTACTTC.